This T cell receptor beta chain was captured by sequencing in a study of brain T cells in children with intractable seizures. This CDR3 has 14 residues. The V gene's germline CDR1 is LGHNA and CDR2 YNFKEQ. V shed 1 base and J shed 6 bases, with 10 bases lying between them. TCRdb's table, derived via immunoSEQ multiplex PCR, lists solely in-frame clones and lacks some. The sample records around 80,000 clones, roughly 89% being singletons. The table lists this clone with a count of one. The clonotype originates from a girl aged 2 to 10 with Rasmussen encephalitis and intractable seizures. The sample in question was peripheral blood, obtained at surgery. The chain is built from TRBV4-2 and TRBJ2-1, with D possibly TRBD1 on 5 matching bases. The CDR3 nucleotides are TGTGCCAGCAGCCAAGGAAGGGGATCCAATGAGCAGTTCTTC. Amino acid sequence: CASSQGRGSNEQFF.